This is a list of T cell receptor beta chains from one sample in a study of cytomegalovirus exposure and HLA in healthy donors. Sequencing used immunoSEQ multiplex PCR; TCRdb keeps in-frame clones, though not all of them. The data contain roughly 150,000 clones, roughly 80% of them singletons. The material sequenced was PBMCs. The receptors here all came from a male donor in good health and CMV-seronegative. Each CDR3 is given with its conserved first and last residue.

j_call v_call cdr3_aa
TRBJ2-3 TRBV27 CASSLGPGTDTQYF
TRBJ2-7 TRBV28 CASSLQGAKYEQYF
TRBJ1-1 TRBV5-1 CASSRDSLSNTEAFF
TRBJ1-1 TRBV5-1 CASSLRGEAWDTEAFF
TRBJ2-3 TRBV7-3 CASSSSVSTDTQYF
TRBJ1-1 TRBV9 CASTGVESTEAFF
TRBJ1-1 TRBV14 CASSPWTALGGNTEAFF
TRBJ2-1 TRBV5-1 CASSPGQGANEQFF